Described below is a single T cell receptor (beta chain) sequence and its context. No antigen is known for it. PCR was performed using 60 Vbeta and 13 Jbeta primers. Sequencing was performed with immunoSEQ multiplex PCR; in TCRdb, only in-frame clones are kept and a portion is missing. Altogether 200,000 or so clones are present, 80% to 85% being singletons, with the ten largest covering around 0.25%. This specimen comes from a study of cytomegalovirus exposure and HLA in healthy donors. Germline CDR1 and CDR2: MDHEN and SYDVKM. The CDR3 consists of 14 residues. Trimming shortened V by 6 bases and J by 5 bases, and 13 bases separated the two germline ends. Notes on the study in general: A missense DCLRE1C variant was associated with V- and J-gene trimming of TCR beta chains in a later analysis, and an independent cohort replicated the association.

The TCR originated in a boy aged 5-17 years in good health and CMV-seronegative. Material for sequencing was PBMCs. V and J are TRBV28 and TRBJ2-2, with D perhaps TRBD2 (5 bases). CDR3 DNA: TGTGCCAGCAGATCCTTCCGGGAAACCGGGGAGCTGTTTTTT. Translating it yields CASRSFRETGELFF.